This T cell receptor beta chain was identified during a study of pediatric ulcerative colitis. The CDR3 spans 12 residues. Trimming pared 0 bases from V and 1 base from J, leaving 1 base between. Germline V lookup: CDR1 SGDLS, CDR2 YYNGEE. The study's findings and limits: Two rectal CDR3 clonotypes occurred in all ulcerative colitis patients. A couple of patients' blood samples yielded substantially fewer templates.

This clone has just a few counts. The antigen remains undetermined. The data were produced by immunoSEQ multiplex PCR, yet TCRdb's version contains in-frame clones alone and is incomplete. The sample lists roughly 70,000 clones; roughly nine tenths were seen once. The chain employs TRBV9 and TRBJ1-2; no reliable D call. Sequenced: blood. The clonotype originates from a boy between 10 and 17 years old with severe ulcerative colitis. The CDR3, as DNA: TGTGCCAGCAGCGTAGGTAACTATGGCTACACCTTC. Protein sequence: CASSVGNYGYTF.